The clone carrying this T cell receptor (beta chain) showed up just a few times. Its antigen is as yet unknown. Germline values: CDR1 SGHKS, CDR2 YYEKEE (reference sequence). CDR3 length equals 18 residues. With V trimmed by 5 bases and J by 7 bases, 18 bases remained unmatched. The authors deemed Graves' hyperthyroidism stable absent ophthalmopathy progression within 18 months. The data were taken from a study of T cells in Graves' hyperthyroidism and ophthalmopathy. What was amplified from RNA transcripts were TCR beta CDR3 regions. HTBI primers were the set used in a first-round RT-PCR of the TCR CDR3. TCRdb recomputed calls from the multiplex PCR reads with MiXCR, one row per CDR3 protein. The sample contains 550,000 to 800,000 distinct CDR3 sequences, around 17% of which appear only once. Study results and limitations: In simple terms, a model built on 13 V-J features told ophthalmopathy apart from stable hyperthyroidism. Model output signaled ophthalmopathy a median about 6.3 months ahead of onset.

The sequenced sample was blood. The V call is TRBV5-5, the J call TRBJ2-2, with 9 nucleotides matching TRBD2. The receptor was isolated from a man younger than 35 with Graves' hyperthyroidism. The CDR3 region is CASSHGWRREGPVGELFF. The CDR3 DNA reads TGTGCCAGCAGTCATGGCTGGCGGCGGGAGGGCCCGGTCGGGGAGCTGTTTTTT.